The entry that follows covers one T cell receptor (beta chain) sequence. Antigen: not known. This sample stems from a study of CXCR3-negative and CXCR3-positive naive CD8 T cells. Whole-study results and caveats: Against CXCR3-negative naive cells, CXCR3-positive naive cells showed more hydrophobic TRB CDR3s. CXCR3 expression dropped partially after cryopreservation, and most assays relied on fresh PBMCs.

Through 5' RACE with UMI labels, the TRB cDNA libraries were prepared. TCRdb reworked the 5' RACE reads into one entry per CDR3 protein, no DNA. Its table lists about 140,000 distinct CDR3 sequences. The sequencing input was naive CXCR3+ CD8+ T cells from blood. The subset here: CD45RO-CCR7+CD27+CD95- naive CD8+ T cells expressing CXCR3 (TNR3+). This sequence was found in a human donor in good health. Some clones in this sample may be carry-over from other donors' samples.

CDR3 sequence reads: CASSFTPGQATDTQYF. J is TRBJ2-3 and V is TRBV28; TCRdb gives TRBD2 as the D gene, but with no DNA this cannot be confirmed. The CDR3 contains 16 residues. Germline V gene data show CDR1 as MDHEN and CDR2 as SYDVKM.